This is a list of T cell receptor beta chains from one sample in a study of blood T cell repertoires in COVID-19. Sequenced by immunoSEQ multiplex PCR; TCRdb stores in-frame clones only, minus some. The data hold fewer than 150,000 clones, with around 88% observed a single time. Sequencing used peripheral blood. The receptors stem from a human donor in a cohort sampled during active COVID-19. Both conserved end residues are trimmed from each CDR3.

v_call	j_call	cdr3_aa
TRBV3-1/TRBV3-2	TRBJ1-6	ASSTTTGTNSPLH
TRBV9	TRBJ2-3	ASSGGSFTDTQY
TRBV29-1	TRBJ1-1	SVEMENGRLTEAF
TRBV4-2	TRBJ2-3	ASSQVIQRGVTDTQY
TRBV21-1	TRBJ2-7	ASSKLGGQIYEQY
TRBV7-9	TRBJ2-3	ASTPLTDTQY
TRBV18	TRBJ1-6	ASSRQDPVVSSPLH
TRBV4-3	TRBJ1-2	ASSLTAGAAFHYGYT
TRBV7-2	TRBJ1-5	ASSLLRTGRNQPQH
TRBV15	TRBJ2-3	ATSPGTRRTDTQY
TRBV3-1/TRBV3-2	TRBJ2-5	ASSQGEGRETQY
TRBV6-2/TRBV6-3	TRBJ2-4	ASSYTDSLNIQY
TRBV21-1	TRBJ2-3	ASSKDGGTDTQY
TRBV3-1/TRBV3-2	TRBJ2-2	ASSPHAQGELF
TRBV4-1	TRBJ1-1	ASSVRQGGTEAF
TRBV12-3/TRBV12-4	TRBJ2-7	ASSTSQGYEQY
TRBV5-1	TRBJ1-1	ASSLARDRATTEAF
TRBV10-3	TRBJ2-1	AISESGGSYNEQF
TRBV2	TRBJ1-6	ASSEGRDSPLH
TRBV23-1	TRBJ2-2	ASSRILLGPGELF
TRBV19	TRBJ2-5	ASSKIGTQRQQETQY
TRBV5-1	TRBJ2-3	ASSLGAQRDTDTQY
TRBV6-2/TRBV6-3	TRBJ2-5	ASSHGETQY
TRBV2	TRBJ2-5	ASSEEGTSAETQY
TRBV11-2	TRBJ2-5	ASSTKLHIQETQY
TRBV5-4	TRBJ2-7	ASLRQGEPYEQY
TRBV18	TRBJ1-5	ASSLRYSNQPQH
TRBV6-6	TRBJ2-3	ASSYSDIDTQY
TRBV27	TRBJ2-3	ASKPLPPGQGPDTQY
TRBV12-5	TRBJ2-2	ASVLQPTGELF
TRBV10-2	TRBJ1-4	AIRPGGPLEKLF
TRBV19	TRBJ2-7	ASSIGQGSYEQY
TRBV6-5	TRBJ1-2	ASRSRALNYGYT
TRBV11-3	TRBJ2-7	ASSLGEAEQY
TRBV19	TRBJ2-7	ASSRLAGDSYEQY
TRBV19	TRBJ1-2	ASSKDRGVYGYT
TRBV29-1	TRBJ2-5	SVEERVAGGRGETQY
TRBV5-4	TRBJ2-5	ASSPGSSGPKAQY
TRBV2	TRBJ2-7	ASRGPDYEQY
TRBV7-2	TRBJ2-3	ASSLARQGARADTQY
TRBV2	TRBJ2-5	ASSVLAGGVETQY
TRBV6-1	TRBJ2-7	ASSEWAWSSSYEQY
TRBV29-1	TRBJ2-6	SVEDYSGANVLT
TRBV5-4	TRBJ2-6	ASSSAAVSGANVLT
TRBV9	TRBJ1-4	ASSPRGHGEKLF
TRBV2	TRBJ1-5	ASTDSSNQPQH
TRBV5-1	TRBJ2-2	ASSFSSGGNTGELF
TRBV4-1	TRBJ1-5	ASSQLFYSNQPQH